Each of the 5 T cell receptor beta chains below was sequenced from the same sample in a study of blood T cell repertoires in COVID-19. Sequencing was performed with immunoSEQ multiplex PCR; in TCRdb, only in-frame clones are kept and a portion is missing. The table includes approximately 500,000 clones, approximately 83% detected once. The sequenced sample consisted of peripheral blood. These receptors came from a human donor in a cohort sampled during active COVID-19.

Note on this clone: This may be a read error: a much more frequent sequence differs by one nucleotide. The gene calls are TRBV5-4 and TRBJ1-1; D is possibly TRBD1 (6 bases). Germline loops: CDR1 SGHNT, CDR2 YYREEE (reference sequence). This CDR3 contains 13 residues. V lost 4 bases and J 1 base, leaving 8 bases between the germline ends. The DNA of the CDR3 is TGTGCCAGCAGCGAGACAGGGAACACTGAAGCTTTCTTT. Protein sequence: CASSETGNTEAFF.

The count of this clone is one. This chain uses TRBV7-2 with TRBJ1-2, with D possibly being TRBD1 (5 bases). CDR3 size: 13 residues. Trimming stripped 7 bases from V and 2 bases from J, with 11 bases between. Germline CDR1 is SGHTA and CDR2 is FQGNSA. Written as DNA, the CDR3 is TGTGCCAGCACCCTTCGGGGGAACTATGGCTACACCTTC. Translating gives CASTLRGNYGYTF.

V and J are TRBV19 and TRBJ2-3; 7 bases agree with TRBD1. Germline-derived CDR1 and CDR2 are LNHDA and SQIVND (reference sequence). The CDR3 loop spans 13 amino acids. J lost 2 bases, V lost 9 bases, and 5 bases had no gene match. The CDR3 nucleotides are TGTGCCAGCACTACAGGGGTCACAGATACGCAGTATTTT. Its protein product is CASTTGVTDTQYF.

The chain uses TRBV6-2 or TRBV6-3 and TRBJ1-5; 7 bases fit TRBD1. Looked up from germline, CDR1 is MNHEY and CDR2 is SVGEGT. The CDR3 runs 15 residues. The junction had 3 bases not matched to a gene; V was cut back by 0 bases and J by 4 bases. The CDR3 reads CASSYSRDRNQPQHF. The CDR3 nucleotides read TGTGCCAGCAGTTACTCTCGGGACAGAAATCAGCCCCAGCATTTT.

V and J are TRBV27 and TRBJ2-7; the match to TRBD1 covers 8 bases. The germline V gene encodes CDR1 MNHEY and CDR2 SMNVEV (reference sequence). This CDR3 contains 18 residues. The junction had 20 bases not matched to a gene; V was cut back by 7 bases and J by 3 bases. The CDR3 here is CASTPQQGAPYPLYEQYF. The CDR3 DNA sequence: TGTGCCAGCACCCCGCAGCAGGGGGCCCCCTATCCCCTCTACGAGCAGTACTTC.